Listed below are T cell receptor beta chains from one sample, sequenced in a study of response to subunit inactivated influenza vaccine. A single record per CDR3 protein comes from TCRdb applying MiXCR to the RT-PCR reads. This table has approximately 500,000 distinct CDR3 sequences, approximately 12% appearing once. The sequenced sample was PBMCs from blood, obtained 35 to 45 days after vaccination. These receptors were taken from a man over 45 who received an inactivated influenza vaccine. The CDR3 runs from the conserved cysteine through the conserved F or W. A D gene is named only where the DNA matches it firmly. Only part of the rows carry a size: once, few, many, or a class if the clone is expanded.

v_gene	j_gene	abundance	d_gene	CDR3nt	CDR3aa
TRBV4-2	TRBJ2-3	few	TRBD2	TGTGCCAGCACTCGACTAGCGGGGGCCCTCACAGATACGCAGTATTTT	CASTRLAGALTDTQYF
TRBV11-2	TRBJ2-1	NA	NA	TGTGCCAGCAGCGGTGGGGTAAACTCCTACAATGAGCAGTTCTTC	CASSGGVNSYNEQFF
TRBV20-1	TRBJ2-7	few	NA	TGCAGTGCCACCAGGGAGAATTTTGGCGAGCAGTACTTC	CSATRENFGEQYF
TRBV28	TRBJ2-7	NA	TRBD1	TGTGCCAGCAGTTTAAGGGACAGGGATCTGAGGCACGAGCAGTACTTC	CASSLRDRDLRHEQYF
TRBV12-3/TRBV12-4	TRBJ2-1	few	NA	TGTGCCAGCAACAAACAGGATAGCTCCTACAATGAGCAGTTCTTC	CASNKQDSSYNEQFF
TRBV18	TRBJ2-7	NA	NA	TGTGCCAGCTCACCACGGAGGGGTTTTTCCTACGAGCAGTACTTC	CASSPRRGFSYEQYF
TRBV12-3/TRBV12-4	TRBJ2-2	many	TRBD1	TGTGCCAGCAGACCCGGGACAGGGAGGTCCGGGGAGCTGTTTTTT	CASRPGTGRSGELFF
TRBV20-1	TRBJ2-7	NA	TRBD1	TGCAGTGAGCAGGACAGGGTTTCCTACGAGCAGTACTTC	CSEQDRVSYEQYF
TRBV7-9	TRBJ2-3	NA	NA	TGTGCCAGCAGCTTAGTTCCGGGGGTTAGCACAGATACGCAGTATTTT	CASSLVPGVSTDTQYF
TRBV11-3	TRBJ1-1	few	NA	TGTGCCAGCAGCTTACAGAGCCACACTGAAGCTTTCTTT	CASSLQSHTEAFF
TRBV6-5	TRBJ1-2	many	NA	TGTGCCAGCAGTTACTCTGGGGGGAACTATGGCTACACCTTC	CASSYSGGNYGYTF